This T cell receptor beta chain was recovered during a study of radiation and T cells in renal cell carcinoma. Study overall: Nephrectomy followed 15 Gy stereotactic body radiation by 4 weeks. Regarding the study as a whole: Top tumor clonotypes rose in blood 2 weeks post-radiation, then contracted. Without pretreatment biopsies, baseline tumor clonotype presence was undetermined.

Time point here: baseline pretreatment blood. Treatment of the sample: 15 Gy SBRT to primary tumor, nephrectomy 4 weeks later. A word on this clone: Its antigen is not identified.

The protocol was immunoSEQ multiplex PCR, while the TCRdb copy is restricted to in-frame clones and leaves out a portion. Found here are 150,000 or so clones, roughly 90% of them singletons; the top ten hold around 4%. The CDR3 loop spans 14 amino acids. V was cut by 5 bases and J by 3 bases, with 14 bases left in between. The sample consisted of blood, taken from a patient whose treatment included radiotherapy and nephrectomy. V gene TRBV5-3 combines with J gene TRBJ1-1; no clear D gene. TRBV5-3 is filed as an ORF, its function uncertain. The clonotype comes from an older woman with renal cell carcinoma. Here the CDR3 reads CARSNGREHTEAFF. CDR3 sequence (DNA): TGTGCCAGAAGTAATGGACGGGAGCACACTGAAGCTTTCTTT.